Sequencing of this T cell receptor beta chain was carried out in a study of identical twins. TCRdb analysed the 5' RACE reads with MiXCR anew, one entry per CDR3 protein. The sample has roughly 1.6 million distinct CDR3 sequences, 25% to 35% seen once. The V segment lost 9 bases and the J segment 0 bases; nucleotides outside the gene matches: 5. This CDR3 contains 13 residues. Germline CDR1 reads SGHNT; CDR2 reads YYREEE (reference sequence). This receptor was identified in a newborn girl in good health. The sequenced sample consisted of cord blood. The chain joins TRBV5-4 to TRBJ1-1, with 7 bases matching TRBD1. In DNA form, the CDR3 reads TGTGCCACCCAACAGGGGATGAACACTGAAGCTTTCTTT. Translation gives CATQQGMNTEAFF.